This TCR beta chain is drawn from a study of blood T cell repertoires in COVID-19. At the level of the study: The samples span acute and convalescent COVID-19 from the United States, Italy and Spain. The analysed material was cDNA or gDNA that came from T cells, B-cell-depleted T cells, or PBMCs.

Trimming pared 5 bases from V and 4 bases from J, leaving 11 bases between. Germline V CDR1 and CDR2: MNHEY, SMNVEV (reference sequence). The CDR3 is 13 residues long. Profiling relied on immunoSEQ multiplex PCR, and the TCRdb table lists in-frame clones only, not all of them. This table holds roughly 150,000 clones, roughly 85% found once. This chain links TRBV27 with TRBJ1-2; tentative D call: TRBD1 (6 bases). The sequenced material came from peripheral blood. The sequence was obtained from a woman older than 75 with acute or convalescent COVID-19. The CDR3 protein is CASSPGGSYGYTF. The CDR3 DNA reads TGTGCCAGCAGTCCGGGGGGCTCCTATGGCTACACCTTC.